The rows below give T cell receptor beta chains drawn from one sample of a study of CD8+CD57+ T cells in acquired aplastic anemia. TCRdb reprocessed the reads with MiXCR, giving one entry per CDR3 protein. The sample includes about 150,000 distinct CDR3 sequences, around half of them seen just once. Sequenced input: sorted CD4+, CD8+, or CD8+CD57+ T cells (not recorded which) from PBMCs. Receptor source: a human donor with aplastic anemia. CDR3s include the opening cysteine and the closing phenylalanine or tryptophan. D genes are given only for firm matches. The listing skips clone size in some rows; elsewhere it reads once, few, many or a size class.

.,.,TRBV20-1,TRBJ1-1,CSARVGGVTEAFF,TGCAGTGCTAGGGTCGGGGGGGTCACTGAAGCCTTCTTT
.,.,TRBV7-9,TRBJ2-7,CASDQEDLYEQYF,TGTGCCAGCGACCAGGAGGACCTCTACGAGCAGTACTTC
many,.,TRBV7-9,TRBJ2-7,CASSEGRSSSYEQYF,TGTGCCAGCAGCGAGGGACGGTCAAGCTCCTACGAGCAGTACTTC
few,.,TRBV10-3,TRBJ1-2,CAIRETGFGYTF,TGTGCCATCAGAGAAACAGGGTTTGGCTACACCTTC
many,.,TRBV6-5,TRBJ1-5,CASSYQELNQPQHF,TGTGCCAGCAGTTACCAGGAACTCAATCAGCCCCAGCATTTT
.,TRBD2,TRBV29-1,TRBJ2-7,CSVPSGNSYEQYF,TGCAGCGTGCCTAGCGGGAACTCCTACGAGCAGTACTTC
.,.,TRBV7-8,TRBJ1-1,CASSPVALDTEAFF,TGTGCCAGCAGCCCTGTCGCTTTGGACACTGAAGCTTTCTTT
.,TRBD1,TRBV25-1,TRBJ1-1,CASSEPGQGNTEAFF,TGTGCCAGCAGTGAACCGGGACAGGGGAACACTGAAGCTTTCTTT
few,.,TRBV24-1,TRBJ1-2,CATSDPSGSYGYTF,TGTGCCACCAGTGACCCTAGCGGCAGCTATGGCTACACCTTC
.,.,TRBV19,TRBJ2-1,CASSFGQSFYNEQFF,TGTGCCAGTAGTTTCGGACAGAGCTTCTACAATGAGCAGTTCTTC
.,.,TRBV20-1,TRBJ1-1,CSASTVMNTEAFF,TGCAGTGCGTCGACCGTCATGAACACTGAAGCTTTCTTT
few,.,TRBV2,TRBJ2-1,CASSDYNEQFF,TGTGCCAGCAGTGACTACAATGAGCAGTTCTTC
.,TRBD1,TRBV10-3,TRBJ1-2,CASSLTTGGGYGYTF,TGTGCCAGCAGCCTAACGACAGGGGGCGGCTATGGCTACACCTTC
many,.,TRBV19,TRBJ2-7,CASSISGLSYEQYF,TGTGCCAGTAGTATCTCAGGGCTCTCCTACGAGCAGTACTTC
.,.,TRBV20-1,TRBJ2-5,CSARDWQQKETQYF,TGCAGTGCTCGTGATTGGCAACAAAAAGAGACCCAGTACTTC
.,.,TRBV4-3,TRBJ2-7,CASSQSETYERYF,TGCGCCAGCAGCCAATCCGAGACCTACGAGCGGTACTTC
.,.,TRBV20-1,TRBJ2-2,CSASKAGELFF,TGCAGTGCTAGTAAGGCCGGGGAGCTGTTTTTT
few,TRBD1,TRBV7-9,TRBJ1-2,CASSHPGQGRHGYTF,TGTGCCAGCAGCCATCCGGGACAGGGGAGGCATGGCTACACCTTC
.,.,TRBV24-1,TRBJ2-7,CATSDYPGTSPREQYF,TGTGCCACCAGTGATTACCCTGGGACTTCGCCTAGGGAGCAGTACTTC
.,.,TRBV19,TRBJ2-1,CASSLSGYNEQFF,TGTGCCAGTAGTCTCTCCGGGTACAATGAGCAGTTCTTC
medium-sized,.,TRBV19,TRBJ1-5,CASSMDASNNQPQHF,TGTGCCAGTAGTATGGACGCTTCGAACAATCAGCCCCAGCATTTT
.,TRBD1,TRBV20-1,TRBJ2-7,CSLYRGAYEQYF,TGCAGTTTGTACAGGGGGGCCTACGAGCAGTACTTC
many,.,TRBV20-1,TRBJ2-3,CSARDWTGRESDTQYF,TGCAGTGCTAGAGATTGGACAGGGAGGGAATCAGATACGCAGTATTTT
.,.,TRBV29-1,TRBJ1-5,CSHRDSNQPQHF,TGCAGCCACCGGGACAGCAATCAGCCCCAGCATTTT
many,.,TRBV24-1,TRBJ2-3,CATSDTDSASTDTQYF,TGTGCCACCAGTGATACGGACAGCGCTAGCACAGATACGCAGTATTTT
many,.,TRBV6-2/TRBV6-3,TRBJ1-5,CASSNKMENQPQHF,TGTGCCAGCAGTAACAAGATGGAGAATCAGCCCCAGCATTTT
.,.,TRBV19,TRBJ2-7,CASSIVDSRREQYF,TGTGCCAGTAGTATAGTGGACAGCCGGAGGGAGCAGTACTTC
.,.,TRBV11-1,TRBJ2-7,CASSLEGVGSSYEQYF,TGTGCCAGCAGCTTAGAAGGAGTCGGGAGCTCCTACGAGCAGTACTTC
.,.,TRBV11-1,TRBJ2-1,CASTVGPSSYNEQFF,TGTGCCAGCACCGTAGGACCCAGCTCCTACAATGAGCAGTTCTTC
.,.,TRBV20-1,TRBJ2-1,CSARDLTALPLNEQFF,TGCAGTGCTAGAGATCTAACGGCACTACCCCTCAATGAGCAGTTCTTC
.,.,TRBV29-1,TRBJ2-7,CSVEGLGEQYF,TGCAGCGTTGAGGGCCTTGGGGAGCAGTACTTC
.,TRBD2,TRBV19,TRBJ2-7,CASSAAGGYEQYF,TGTGCCAGTAGTGCGGCGGGAGGGTACGAGCAGTACTTC